The rows below give T cell receptor beta chains drawn from one sample of a study of cytomegalovirus exposure and HLA in healthy donors. Some clones are missing from TCRdb's copy, which holds only in-frame ones; the method was immunoSEQ multiplex PCR. The data contain around 130,000 clones, about 82% of them singletons. Material for sequencing was PBMCs. The receptors here all came from a man aged 25 to 45 in good health and CMV-seronegative. Both conserved end residues are part of each CDR3. The D gene is left open where the match is weak. The size field is filled for only some rows; it gives once, few, many or a size class.

cdr3_length j_call clone_size v_call d_call cdr3_aa cdr3_nt
13 TRBJ2-7 NA TRBV7-9 NA CATMNRDPYEQYF TGTGCCACAATGAACAGGGATCCCTACGAGCAGTACTTC
14 TRBJ1-1 NA TRBV5-4 TRBD1 CASSSRGRTTEAFF TGTGCCAGCAGCTCGAGGGGGCGTACCACTGAAGCTTTCTTT
15 TRBJ1-2 NA TRBV10-3 TRBD1 CAMRTGTGINYGYTF TGTGCCATGAGAACCGGGACAGGGATAAACTATGGCTACACCTTC
16 TRBJ2-3 NA TRBV9 TRBD1 CASSSGGGQGTDTQYF TGTGCCAGCAGTTCAGGGGGGGGACAGGGTACAGATACGCAGTATTTT
16 TRBJ2-1 NA TRBV7-3 TRBD2 CASSSSGSSSYNEQFF TGTGCCAGCAGCTCCAGCGGGAGCAGCTCCTACAATGAGCAGTTCTTC
19 TRBJ2-6 NA TRBV7-6 TRBD1 CASSFKGASWVAGANVLTF TGTGCCAGCAGCTTTAAGGGGGCTAGTTGGGTCGCTGGGGCCAACGTCCTGACTTTC
16 TRBJ2-1 NA TRBV6-1 TRBD2 CASSEVGRLAVGEQFF TGTGCCAGCAGTGAAGTTGGGAGACTAGCGGTTGGTGAGCAGTTCTTC
15 TRBJ2-1 NA TRBV27 TRBD1 CASSLSQGAYNEQFF TGTGCCAGCAGTTTATCACAGGGGGCCTACAATGAGCAGTTCTTC
15 TRBJ1-1 NA TRBV15 NA CATSRDRGRGTEAFF TGTGCCACCAGCAGAGATCGCGGCAGGGGCACTGAAGCTTTCTTT
12 TRBJ2-7 NA TRBV5-4 NA CASSQIPYEQYF TGTGCCAGCAGCCAGATTCCCTACGAGCAGTACTTC
14 TRBJ2-1 NA TRBV19 TRBD2 CASRTRSTGNEQFF TGTGCCAGCCGGACTAGGTCCACGGGCAATGAGCAGTTCTTC
18 TRBJ2-3 NA TRBV5-1 TRBD1 CASSLEVVVTGGTDTQYF TGCGCCAGCAGCTTGGAGGTGGTGGTGACAGGGGGCACAGATACGCAGTATTTT
13 TRBJ1-2 NA TRBV11-2 NA CASSFGVNYGYTF TGTGCCAGCAGCTTCGGAGTCAACTATGGCTACACCTTC
14 TRBJ1-5 NA TRBV5-8 NA CASSLEQGRQPQHF TGTGCCAGCAGCTTGGAGCAGGGTAGACAGCCCCAGCATTTT
15 TRBJ1-1 NA TRBV10-3 TRBD1 CAITTEGQGNTEAFF TGTGCCATCACCACCGAGGGACAGGGAAACACTGAAGCTTTCTTT
14 TRBJ1-1 NA TRBV5-6 NA CASSKGQMNTEAFF TGTGCCAGCAGCAAGGGGCAAATGAACACTGAAGCTTTCTTT
14 TRBJ1-1 NA TRBV6-5 TRBD1 CASSTGEADTEAFF TGTGCCAGCAGTACAGGGGAGGCGGACACTGAAGCTTTCTTT
14 TRBJ2-7 NA TRBV7-2 TRBD1 CASTHGTGIYEQYF TGTGCCAGCACCCACGGGACAGGGATCTACGAGCAGTACTTC
13 TRBJ1-1 NA TRBV6-1 TRBD1 CASRTGGRTEAFF TGTGCCAGCAGGACAGGGGGCCGGACTGAAGCTTTCTTT
19 TRBJ2-6 NA TRBV19 TRBD1 CASSMGGQGAYSGANVLTF TGTGCCAGTAGTATGGGGGGACAGGGCGCCTATTCTGGGGCCAACGTCCTGACTTTC
15 TRBJ2-1 NA TRBV2 NA CASREDRGSYNEQFF TGTGCCAGCAGGGAGGACAGAGGCTCCTACAATGAGCAGTTCTTC
14 TRBJ2-7 NA TRBV5-1 TRBD1 CASSSGTGGYEQYF TGCGCCAGCAGCTCGGGGACAGGGGGCTACGAGCAGTACTTC
17 TRBJ1-1 once TRBV5-4 TRBD1 CASSTRDRGILNTEAFF TGTGCCAGCAGCACCCGGGACAGGGGGATATTGAACACTGAAGCTTTCTTT
12 TRBJ2-7 NA TRBV6-6 NA CASSYGQYEQYF TGTGCCAGCAGTTATGGTCAGTACGAGCAGTACTTC
14 TRBJ1-1 NA TRBV29-1 TRBD1 CSVANTGGETEAFF TGCAGCGTAGCCAATACAGGGGGCGAGACTGAAGCTTTCTTT
15 TRBJ2-6 few TRBV4-1 TRBD1 CASSGRGPGANVLTF TGCGCCAGCAGCGGCAGGGGGCCTGGGGCCAACGTCCTGACTTTC
12 TRBJ2-5 once TRBV12-5 NA CASGEGPWAQYF TGTGCTAGTGGTGAGGGCCCCTGGGCCCAGTACTTC
16 TRBJ2-4 NA TRBV5-6 NA CASRRRQSATKNIQYF TGTGCCAGCAGACGCCGGCAAAGCGCGACCAAAAACATTCAGTACTTC
15 TRBJ2-2 NA TRBV4-3 NA CASSQDTGVTGELFF TGCGCCAGCAGCCAAGATACGGGGGTCACCGGGGAGCTGTTTTTT
11 TRBJ2-3 NA TRBV6-5 NA CASSTRDTQYF TGTGCCAGCAGTACCCGGGATACGCAGTATTTT